This T cell receptor beta chain is from a study of spatial heterogeneity in lung cancer. Findings and caveats of the study: How many expanded intratumoral alpha and beta TCRs were present tracked the tumor mutation count, which was a count of nonsynonymous mutations.

In its sample, this clonotype ranks as medium-sized. Its antigen remains unknown. Trimming removed 5 bases at V and 2 bases at J, with 17 bases between. Germline CDR1 reads SGHRS; CDR2 reads YFSETQ. The CDR3 sequence is 16 residues long. Time point: sample taken at primary tumor resection. TCRdb processed the 5' RACE reads anew with MiXCR; each CDR3 protein has one entry. The sample lists about 6,000 distinct CDR3 sequences, 14% seen once, with 11% in the top ten. The sample was lung tumor tissue, taken at surgery. The chain recombines TRBV5-1 with TRBJ2-1; tentatively, D is TRBD1 (5 bases). This sequence originates from a male donor with early-stage non-small cell lung cancer. The CDR3 DNA reads as TGCGCCAGCAGGGACACGGAGATCAGTACCTACAATGAGCAGTTCTTC. Amino acid sequence: CASRDTEISTYNEQFF.